These T cell receptor beta chains were read from a single sample in a study of T cell responses to AZD1222 COVID-19 vaccine. The method was immunoSEQ multiplex PCR; TCRdb's version includes in-frame clones alone and lacks a portion of them. Among around 58,000 clones listed, 80% to 90% were seen once. The material sequenced was peripheral blood, taken 28 days after the second AZD1222 dose. Receptors were obtained from an adult who received the AZD1222 COVID-19 vaccine. Each CDR3 is given with its conserved first and last residue. The D gene is left open where the match is weak. Expanded clones get a size class; other rows say once, few or many, or leave the size out.

CDR3 protein	CDR3 DNA	V gene	J gene	CDR3 length	clone size	D gene
CAWSENWSLHF	TGTGCCTGGAGTGAAAACTGGAGCCTCCACTTT	TRBV30	TRBJ1-6	11	once	.
CASSSDGGYTF	TGCGCCAGCAGCTCCGACGGTGGCTACACCTTC	TRBV5-1	TRBJ1-2	11	.	.
CASSHTGLAFNEQFF	TGCGCCAGCAGTCATACTGGACTAGCCTTCAATGAGCAGTTCTTC	TRBV10-1	TRBJ2-1	15	.	TRBD2
CASSRDGRGSYEQYF	TGTGCCAGCAGTCGGGACGGACGGGGATCCTACGAGCAGTACTTC	TRBV6-5	TRBJ2-7	15	once	.
CATSMGWETQYF	TGTGCCACCAGCATGGGGTGGGAGACCCAGTACTTC	TRBV15	TRBJ2-5	12	.	.
CASRPSGTSSYEQYF	TGTGCCAGCAGGCCTAGCGGGACCAGCTCCTACGAGCAGTACTTC	TRBV6-5	TRBJ2-7	15	once	TRBD2
CASRPGTGELFF	TGTGCCAGCAGACCAGGGACAGGGGAGCTGTTTTTT	TRBV12-3/TRBV12-4	TRBJ2-2	12	.	.
CASSLAQTAADTEAFF	TGTGCCAGCAGCTTAGCCCAGACCGCGGCAGACACTGAAGCTTTCTTT	TRBV5-8	TRBJ1-1	16	.	.
CATRGVAGELFF	TGCGCCACCAGGGGGGTAGCCGGGGAGCTGTTTTTT	TRBV4-1	TRBJ2-2	12	.	.
CASSLSGTGLHQPQHF	TGTGCCAGCAGCTTAAGTGGGACAGGGTTGCATCAGCCCCAGCATTTT	TRBV7-2	TRBJ1-5	16	few	TRBD1
CASPPSPGHLYNEQFF	TGTGCCAGCCCCCCCAGTCCGGGACATTTATACAATGAGCAGTTCTTC	TRBV7-9	TRBJ2-1	16	.	.
CSASRGTVANTEAFF	TGCAGTGCTAGTCGTGGGACAGTGGCGAACACTGAAGCTTTCTTT	TRBV20-1	TRBJ1-1	15	.	TRBD1
CASSWERSSGNTIYF	TGTGCCAGCAGCTGGGAGCGGAGCTCTGGAAACACCATATATTTT	TRBV7-2	TRBJ1-3	15	.	.
CASSRADTQYF	TGCGCCAGCTCACGAGCAGATACGCAGTATTTT	TRBV10-2	TRBJ2-3	11	.	.
CASSTTNEQFF	TGTGCCAGCAGCACCACGAATGAGCAGTTCTTC	TRBV5-4	TRBJ2-1	11	few	.
CAWRDRGRYEQYF	TGTGCCTGGAGGGACAGGGGGCGGTACGAGCAGTACTTC	TRBV30	TRBJ2-7	13	.	TRBD1
CASSIIGGGYNEQFF	TGTGCCAGTAGTATAATTGGCGGGGGCTACAATGAGCAGTTCTTC	TRBV19	TRBJ2-1	15	.	TRBD2
CASSEGAGTNPYEQYF	TGTGCCAGCAGTGAAGGGGCTGGGACCAACCCCTACGAGCAGTACTTC	TRBV6-1	TRBJ2-7	16	.	.
CASSRGSYNSPLHF	TGTGCCAGCAGCCGAGGGAGCTATAATTCACCCCTCCACTTT	TRBV3-1/TRBV3-2	TRBJ1-6	14	.	.
CASSLARTAGAEAFF	TGTGCCAGCAGCTTAGCTCGGACGGCGGGCGCTGAAGCTTTCTTT	TRBV7-8	TRBJ1-1	15	.	.
CASSPVGGGPYEQYF	TGCGCCAGCAGCCCCGTCGGAGGGGGCCCCTACGAGCAGTACTTC	TRBV5-1	TRBJ2-7	15	.	.
CASSIDVDGSGSDTQYF	TGTGCCAGTAGTATAGACGTCGACGGGAGCGGGTCAGATACGCAGTATTTT	TRBV19	TRBJ2-3	17	.	.
CASSPPGTGRGYTF	TGTGCCAGCAGTCCGCCCGGGACAGGGAGAGGCTACACCTTC	TRBV25-1	TRBJ1-2	14	.	TRBD1
CATHLGTGGKTDTQYF	TGTGCCACACATTTGGGGACAGGGGGCAAGACAGATACGCAGTATTTT	TRBV2	TRBJ2-3	16	.	TRBD1
CASSAGTSDTGELFF	TGTGCCAGCAGTGCCGGGACTAGCGACACCGGGGAGCTGTTTTTT	TRBV2	TRBJ2-2	15	few	TRBD2
CASSSGTMANEQFF	TGCGCCAGCAGCTCCGGGACTATGGCGAATGAGCAGTTCTTC	TRBV5-1	TRBJ2-1	14	.	TRBD2
CSVESGNNYGYTF	TGCAGCGTTGAGTCCGGAAATAACTATGGCTACACCTTC	TRBV29-1	TRBJ1-2	13	.	.
CASSHNDNSPLHF	TGTGCCAGCAGCCACAACGATAATTCACCCCTCCACTTT	TRBV11-3	TRBJ1-6	13	.	.
CASRFTGGPGNEQFF	TGTGCCAGCAGGTTTACGGGAGGGCCGGGGAATGAGCAGTTCTTC	TRBV11-2	TRBJ2-1	15	.	TRBD2
CASSQYEGDTEAFF	TGCGCCAGCAGCCAGTATGAGGGGGACACTGAAGCTTTCTTT	TRBV4-3	TRBJ1-1	14	.	.
CASRVEAGQETQYF	TGTGCCAGCAGGGTGGAAGCGGGACAAGAGACCCAGTACTTC	TRBV5-4	TRBJ2-5	14	.	TRBD2
CASAGGASGSQGNEQFF	TGTGCCTCGGCGGGGGGGGCTAGCGGGAGTCAAGGCAATGAGCAGTTCTTC	TRBV10-3	TRBJ2-1	17	.	TRBD2
CSVEMSGSFNEQYF	TGCAGCGTTGAAATGAGCGGGAGCTTCAACGAGCAGTACTTC	TRBV29-1	TRBJ2-7	14	.	TRBD2
CASSLSVGLARETQYF	TGTGCCAGCAGTTTATCTGTTGGTCTAGCAAGAGAGACCCAGTACTTC	TRBV27	TRBJ2-5	16	.	.
CAISEAGGGQPQHF	TGTGCCATCAGTGAAGCAGGGGGAGGCCAGCCCCAGCATTTT	TRBV10-3	TRBJ1-5	14	.	TRBD1
CASSLIPTGGGDYNEQFF	TGTGCCAGCAGCTTAATCCCTACCGGAGGCGGAGACTATAATGAGCAGTTCTTC	TRBV7-6	TRBJ2-1	18	.	.
CASSFGLAGYNEQFF	TGTGCCAGCAGCTTCGGACTAGCGGGATACAATGAGCAGTTCTTC	TRBV6-5	TRBJ2-1	15	.	TRBD2
CASSLVPGERDTQYF	TGTGCCAGCAGCTTAGTTCCTGGCGAGAGAGATACGCAGTATTTT	TRBV7-9	TRBJ2-3	15	.	.
CASSQEGATGELFF	TGCGCCAGCAGCCAAGAGGGAGCGACCGGGGAGCTGTTTTTT	TRBV4-3	TRBJ2-2	14	.	.
CSVEDQRGVHNEQFF	TGCAGCGTTGAAGATCAACGGGGGGTGCACAATGAGCAGTTCTTC	TRBV29-1	TRBJ2-1	15	.	TRBD2